This T cell receptor (beta chain) was captured by sequencing in a study of T cells in Graves' hyperthyroidism and ophthalmopathy. Study outcomes and limitations: In the analysis, a 13 V-J model separated ophthalmopathy from stable hyperthyroidism.

The CDR3 extends over 13 amino acids. CDR1 and CDR2 (germline): MNHEY, SMNVEV (reference sequence). V gave up 5 bases and J gave up 7 bases, with 14 bases separating them. RNA transcripts were the template for amplifying TCR beta CDR3 regions. First-round RT-PCR of the TCR CDR3 relied on the HTBI primer set. From the multiplex PCR reads, TCRdb called clonotypes with MiXCR, one entry per CDR3 protein. The sample includes under 300,000 distinct CDR3 sequences, about 15% of them seen just once. Comments on this clonotype: The antigen remains undetermined.

The specimen sequenced was blood. The origin of this receptor is a woman aged 50 to 60 with Graves' hyperthyroidism that later progressed to Graves' ophthalmopathy. The chain uses TRBV27 and TRBJ2-5; a weak D match, TRBD1 (6 bases). The CDR3 here is CASSPGTLRTQYF. The CDR3 DNA is TGTGCCAGCAGTCCCGGGACACTGCGGACCCAGTACTTC.